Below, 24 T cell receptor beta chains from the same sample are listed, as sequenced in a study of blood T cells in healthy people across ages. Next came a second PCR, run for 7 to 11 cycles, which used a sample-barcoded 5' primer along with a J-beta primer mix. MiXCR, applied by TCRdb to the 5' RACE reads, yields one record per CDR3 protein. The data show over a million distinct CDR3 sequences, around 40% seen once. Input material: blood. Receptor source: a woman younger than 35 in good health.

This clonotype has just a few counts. The CDR3 nucleotides are TGTGCCAGCAGCTCGACTAGCGGGGGAATGAGAGAGACCCAGTACTTC. Protein product: CASSSTSGGMRETQYF. V usage is TRBV13 and J usage is TRBJ2-5, with 12 bases matching TRBD2. This CDR3 region has 16 residues. The germline CDR1 and CDR2 sequences are PRHDT and FYEKMQ (reference sequence). V shed 4 bases and J 4 bases; nucleotides not matched to a gene: 7.

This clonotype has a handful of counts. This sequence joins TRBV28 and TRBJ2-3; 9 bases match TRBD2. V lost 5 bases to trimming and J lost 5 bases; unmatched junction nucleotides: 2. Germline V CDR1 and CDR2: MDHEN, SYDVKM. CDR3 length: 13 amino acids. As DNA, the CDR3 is TGTGCCAGCAGTCAACTAGCGGGAGATACGCAGTATTTT. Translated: CASSQLAGDTQYF.

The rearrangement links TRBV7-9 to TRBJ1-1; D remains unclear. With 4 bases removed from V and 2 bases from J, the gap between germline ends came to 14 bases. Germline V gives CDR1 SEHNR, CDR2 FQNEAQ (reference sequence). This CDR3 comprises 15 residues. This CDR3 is CASSSTLVTNTEAFF. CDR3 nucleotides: TGTGCCAGCAGCTCAACCCTGGTTACTAACACTGAAGCTTTCTTT.

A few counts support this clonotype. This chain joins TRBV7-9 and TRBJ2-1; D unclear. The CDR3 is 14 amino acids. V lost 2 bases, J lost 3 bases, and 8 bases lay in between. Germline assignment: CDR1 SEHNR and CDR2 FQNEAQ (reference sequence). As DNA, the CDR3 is TGTGCCAGCAGCTTAAAACAGAGCTACAATGAGCAGTTCTTC. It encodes CASSLKQSYNEQFF.

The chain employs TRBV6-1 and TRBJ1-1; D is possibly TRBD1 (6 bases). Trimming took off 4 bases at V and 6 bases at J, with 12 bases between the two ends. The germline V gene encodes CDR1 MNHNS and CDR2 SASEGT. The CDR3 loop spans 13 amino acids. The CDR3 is CASSASGEAEAFF. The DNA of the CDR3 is TGTGCCAGCAGTGCCTCAGGGGAAGCTGAAGCTTTCTTT.

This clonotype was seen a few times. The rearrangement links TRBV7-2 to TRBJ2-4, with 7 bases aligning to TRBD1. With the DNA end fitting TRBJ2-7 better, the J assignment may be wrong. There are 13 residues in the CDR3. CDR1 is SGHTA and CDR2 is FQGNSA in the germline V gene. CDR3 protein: CASSRQGFYEQYF. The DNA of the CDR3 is TGTGCCAGCAGCCGACAGGGCTTTTACGAGCAGTACTTC.

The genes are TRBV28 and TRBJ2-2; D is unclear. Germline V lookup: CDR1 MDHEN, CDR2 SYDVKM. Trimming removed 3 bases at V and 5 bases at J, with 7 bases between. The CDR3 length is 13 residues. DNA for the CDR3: TGTGCCAGCAGTTTCGGGCGGACCGGGGAGCTGTTTTTT. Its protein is CASSFGRTGELFF.

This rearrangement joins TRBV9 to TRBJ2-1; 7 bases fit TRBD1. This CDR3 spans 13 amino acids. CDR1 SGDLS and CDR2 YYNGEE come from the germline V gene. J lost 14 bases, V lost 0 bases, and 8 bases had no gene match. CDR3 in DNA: TGTGCCAGCAGCGTAGACTCGACAGGGTGTAAGTTCTTC. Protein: CASSVDSTGCKFF. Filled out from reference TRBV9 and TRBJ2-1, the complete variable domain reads DSGVTQTPKHLITATGQRVTLRCSPRSGDLSVYWYQQSLDQGLQFLIQYYNGEERAKGNILERFSAQQFPDLHSELNLSSLELGDSALYFCASSVDSTGCKFFGPGTRLTVL.

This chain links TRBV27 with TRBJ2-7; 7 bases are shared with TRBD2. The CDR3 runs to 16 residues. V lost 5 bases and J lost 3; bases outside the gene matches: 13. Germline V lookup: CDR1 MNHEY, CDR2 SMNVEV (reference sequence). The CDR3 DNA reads TGTGCCAGCAGTCTTAGAGGGACTATCGCCCTCTACGAGCAGTACTTC. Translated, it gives CASSLRGTIALYEQYF.

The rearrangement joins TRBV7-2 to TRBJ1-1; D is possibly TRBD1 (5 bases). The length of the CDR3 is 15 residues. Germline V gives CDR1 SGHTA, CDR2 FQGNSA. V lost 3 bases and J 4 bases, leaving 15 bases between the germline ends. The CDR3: CASSFFQAGGTEAFF. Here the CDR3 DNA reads TGTGCCAGCAGCTTTTTCCAGGCCGGGGGCACTGAAGCTTTCTTT.

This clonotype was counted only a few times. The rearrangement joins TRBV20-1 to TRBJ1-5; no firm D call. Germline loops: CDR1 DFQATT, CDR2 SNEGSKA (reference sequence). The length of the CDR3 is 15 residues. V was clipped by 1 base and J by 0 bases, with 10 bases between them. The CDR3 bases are TGCAGTGCTAGAGCGACTGGTTATAGCAATCAGCCCCAGCATTTT. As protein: CSARATGYSNQPQHF.

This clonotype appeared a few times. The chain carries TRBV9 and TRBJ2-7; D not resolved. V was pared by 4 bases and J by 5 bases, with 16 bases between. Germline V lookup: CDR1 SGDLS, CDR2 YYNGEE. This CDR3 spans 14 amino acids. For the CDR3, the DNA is TGTGCCAGCAGCCCAGTTACCCAGAGCAACGAGCAGTACTTC. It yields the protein CASSPVTQSNEQYF.

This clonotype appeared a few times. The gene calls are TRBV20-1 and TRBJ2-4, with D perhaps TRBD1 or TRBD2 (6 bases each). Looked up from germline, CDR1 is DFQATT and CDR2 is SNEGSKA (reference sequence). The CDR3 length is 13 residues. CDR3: CSFGGSLVNIQYF. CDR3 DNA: TGCAGCTTCGGGGGCAGTCTCGTAAACATTCAGTACTTC.

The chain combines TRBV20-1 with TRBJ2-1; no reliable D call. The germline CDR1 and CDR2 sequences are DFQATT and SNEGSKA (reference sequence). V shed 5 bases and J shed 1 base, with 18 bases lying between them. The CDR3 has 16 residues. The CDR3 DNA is TGCAGTGCTCTGTCCCAACGAGGCGGTTCCTACAATGAGCAGTTCTTC. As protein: CSALSQRGGSYNEQFF.

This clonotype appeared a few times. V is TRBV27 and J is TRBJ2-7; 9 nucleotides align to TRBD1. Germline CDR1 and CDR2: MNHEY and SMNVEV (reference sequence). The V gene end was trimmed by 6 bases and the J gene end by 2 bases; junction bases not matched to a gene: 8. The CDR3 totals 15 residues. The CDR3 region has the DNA TGTGCCAGCAGATCTGGACAGGGGTTCCCCTACGAGCAGTACTTC. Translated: CASRSGQGFPYEQYF.

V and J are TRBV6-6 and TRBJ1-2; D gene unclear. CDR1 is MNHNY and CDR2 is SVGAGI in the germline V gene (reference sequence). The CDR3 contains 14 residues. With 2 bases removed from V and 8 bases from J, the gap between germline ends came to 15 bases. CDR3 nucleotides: TGTGCCAGCAGTTACAGATTGGGCACTGGAGGCTACACCTTC. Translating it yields CASSYRLGTGGYTF.

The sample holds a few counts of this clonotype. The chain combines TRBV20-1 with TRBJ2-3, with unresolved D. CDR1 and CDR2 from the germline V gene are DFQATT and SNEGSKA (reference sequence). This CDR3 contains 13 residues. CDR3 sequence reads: CSPLFPWTDTQYF. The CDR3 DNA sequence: TGCAGCCCTCTCTTCCCGTGGACAGATACGCAGTATTTT.

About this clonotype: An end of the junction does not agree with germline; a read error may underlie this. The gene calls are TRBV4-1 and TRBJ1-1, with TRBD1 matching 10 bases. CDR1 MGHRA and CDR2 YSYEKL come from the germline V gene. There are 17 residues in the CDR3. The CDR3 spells CASSQAGTGDFLTEAFF. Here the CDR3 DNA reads TGCGCCAGCAGTCAAGCCGGGACAGGGGATTTTCTCACTGAAGCTTTCTTT.

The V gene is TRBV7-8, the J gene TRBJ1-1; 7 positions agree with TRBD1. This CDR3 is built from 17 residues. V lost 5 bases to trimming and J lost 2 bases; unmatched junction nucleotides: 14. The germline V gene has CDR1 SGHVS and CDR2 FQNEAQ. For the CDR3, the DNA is TGTGCCAGCAGCGCTCGAATCCTCAGGGGGGGAAACACTGAAGCTTTCTTT. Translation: CASSARILRGGNTEAFF.

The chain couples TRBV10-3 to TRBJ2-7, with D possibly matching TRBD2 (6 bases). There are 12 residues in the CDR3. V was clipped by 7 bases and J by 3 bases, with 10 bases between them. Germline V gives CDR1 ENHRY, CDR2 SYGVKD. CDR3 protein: CAIKEGRYEQYF. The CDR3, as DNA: TGTGCCATCAAGGAGGGACGCTACGAGCAGTACTTC.

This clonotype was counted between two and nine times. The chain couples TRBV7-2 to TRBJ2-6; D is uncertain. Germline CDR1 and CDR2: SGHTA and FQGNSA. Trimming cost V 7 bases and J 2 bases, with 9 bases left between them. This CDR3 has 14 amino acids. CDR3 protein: CASKKGTGANVLTF. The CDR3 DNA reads TGTGCCAGCAAGAAGGGCACTGGGGCCAACGTCCTGACTTTC.

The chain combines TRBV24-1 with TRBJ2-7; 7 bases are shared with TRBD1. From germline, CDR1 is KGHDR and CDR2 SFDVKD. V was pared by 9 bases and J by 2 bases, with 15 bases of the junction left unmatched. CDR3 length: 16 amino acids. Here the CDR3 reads CATARRDRDRTYEQYF. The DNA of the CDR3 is TGTGCCACCGCACGTCGCGACCGGGACAGAACCTACGAGCAGTACTTC.

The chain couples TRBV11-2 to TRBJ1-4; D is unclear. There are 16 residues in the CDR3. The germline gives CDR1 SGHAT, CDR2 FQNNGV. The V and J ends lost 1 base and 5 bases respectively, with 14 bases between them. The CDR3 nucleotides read TGTGCCAGCAGCTTAGGCGGATGGGTTACGAATGAAAAACTGTTTTTT. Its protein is CASSLGGWVTNEKLFF.

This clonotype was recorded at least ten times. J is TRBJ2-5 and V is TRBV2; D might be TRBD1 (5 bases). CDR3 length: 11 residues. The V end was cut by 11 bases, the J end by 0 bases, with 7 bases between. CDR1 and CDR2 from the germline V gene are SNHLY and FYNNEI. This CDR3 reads CAGAYQETQYF. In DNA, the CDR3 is TGTGCCGGGGCTTACCAAGAGACCCAGTACTTC. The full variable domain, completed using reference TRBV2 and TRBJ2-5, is EPEVTQTPSHQVTQMGQEVILRCVPISNHLYFYWYRQILGQKVEFLVSFYNNEISEKSEIFDDQFSVERPDGSNFTLKIRSTKLEDSAMYFCAGAYQETQYFGPGTRLLVL.